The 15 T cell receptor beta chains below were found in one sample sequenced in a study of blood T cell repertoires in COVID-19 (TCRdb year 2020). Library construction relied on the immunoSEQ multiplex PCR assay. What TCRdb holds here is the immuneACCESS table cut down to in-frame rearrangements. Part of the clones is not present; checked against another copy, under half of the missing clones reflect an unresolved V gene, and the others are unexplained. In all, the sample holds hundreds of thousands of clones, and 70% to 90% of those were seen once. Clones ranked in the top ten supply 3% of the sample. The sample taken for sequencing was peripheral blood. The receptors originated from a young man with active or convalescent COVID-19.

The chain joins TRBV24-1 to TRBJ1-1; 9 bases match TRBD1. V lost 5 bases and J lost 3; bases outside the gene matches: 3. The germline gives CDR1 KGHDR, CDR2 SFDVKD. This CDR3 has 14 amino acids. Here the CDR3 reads CATSVRTGDTEAFF. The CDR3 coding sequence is TGTGCCACCAGTGTGCGGACAGGGGACACTGAAGCTTTCTTT.

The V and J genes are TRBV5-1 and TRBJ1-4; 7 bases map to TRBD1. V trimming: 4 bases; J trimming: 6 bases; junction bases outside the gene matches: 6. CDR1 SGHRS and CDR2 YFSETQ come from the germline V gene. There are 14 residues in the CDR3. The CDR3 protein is CASSRDRVYEKLFF. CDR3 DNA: TGCGCCAGCAGCCGAGACAGGGTTTATGAAAAACTGTTTTTT.

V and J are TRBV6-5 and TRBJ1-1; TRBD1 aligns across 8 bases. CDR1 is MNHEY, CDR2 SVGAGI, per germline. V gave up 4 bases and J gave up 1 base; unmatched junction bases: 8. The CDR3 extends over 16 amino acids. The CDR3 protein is CASSLRSGTGNTEAFF. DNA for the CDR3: TGTGCCAGCAGTTTGCGATCCGGGACAGGGAACACTGAAGCTTTCTTT.

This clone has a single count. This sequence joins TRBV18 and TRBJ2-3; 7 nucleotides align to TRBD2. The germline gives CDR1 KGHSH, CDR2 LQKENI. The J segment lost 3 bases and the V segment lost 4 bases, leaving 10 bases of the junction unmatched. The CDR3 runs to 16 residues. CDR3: CASSRRTRDRTDTQYF. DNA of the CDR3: TGTGCCAGCTCACGACGGACTAGAGATAGGACAGATACGCAGTATTTT.

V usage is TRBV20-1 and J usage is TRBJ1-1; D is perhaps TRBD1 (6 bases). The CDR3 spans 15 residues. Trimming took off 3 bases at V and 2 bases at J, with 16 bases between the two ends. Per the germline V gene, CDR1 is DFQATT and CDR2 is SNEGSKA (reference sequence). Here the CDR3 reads CSASLGQSLNTEAFF. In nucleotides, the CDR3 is TGCAGTGCTAGTTTAGGACAGAGCCTCAACACTGAAGCTTTCTTT.

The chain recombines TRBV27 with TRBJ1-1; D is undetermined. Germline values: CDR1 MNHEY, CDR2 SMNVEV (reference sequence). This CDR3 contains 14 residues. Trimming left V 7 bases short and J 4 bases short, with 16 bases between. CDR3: CASKHVVTTTEAFF. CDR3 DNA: TGTGCCAGCAAACACGTGGTTACAACCACTGAAGCTTTCTTT.

The CDR3 spells CATSRDINRVASGYTF. DNA of the CDR3: TGTGCCACCAGCAGAGACATAAACAGGGTAGCGTCTGGCTACACCTTC. The rearrangement uses TRBV15 and TRBJ1-2; D may be TRBD1 (6 bases). Per the germline V gene, CDR1 is LNHNV and CDR2 is YYDKDF (reference sequence). Deletions cut 0 bases from V and 7 bases from J, with 18 bases between. The CDR3 is made up of 16 amino acids.

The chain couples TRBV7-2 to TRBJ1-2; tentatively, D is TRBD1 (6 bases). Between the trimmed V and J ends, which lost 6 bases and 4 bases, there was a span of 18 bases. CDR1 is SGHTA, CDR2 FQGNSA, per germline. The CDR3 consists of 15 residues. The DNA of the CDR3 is TGTGCCAGCAGTTCCAGGCCAGGGGACCCCTATGGCTACACCTTC. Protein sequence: CASSSRPGDPYGYTF.

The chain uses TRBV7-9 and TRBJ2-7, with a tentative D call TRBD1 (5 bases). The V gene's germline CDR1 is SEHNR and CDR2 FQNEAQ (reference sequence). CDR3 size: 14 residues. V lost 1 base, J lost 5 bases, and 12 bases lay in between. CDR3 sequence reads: CASSLGGTSDEQYF. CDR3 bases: TGTGCCAGCAGCTTAGGGGGCACTTCGGACGAGCAGTACTTC.

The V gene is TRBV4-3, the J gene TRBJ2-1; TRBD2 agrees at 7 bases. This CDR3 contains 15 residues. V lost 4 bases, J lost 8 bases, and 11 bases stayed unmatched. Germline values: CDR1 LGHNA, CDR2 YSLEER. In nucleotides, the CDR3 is TGCGCCAGCAGCCGCGGGAGAACGACGGCCGATGAGCAGTTCTTC. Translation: CASSRGRTTADEQFF.

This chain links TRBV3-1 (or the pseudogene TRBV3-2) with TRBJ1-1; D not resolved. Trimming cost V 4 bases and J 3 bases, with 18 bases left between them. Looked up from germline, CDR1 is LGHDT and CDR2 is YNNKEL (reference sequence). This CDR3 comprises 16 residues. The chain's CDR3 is CASSPVIRDRHTEAFF. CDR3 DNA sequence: TGTGCCAGCAGCCCCGTTATTCGGGATCGTCACACTGAAGCTTTCTTT.

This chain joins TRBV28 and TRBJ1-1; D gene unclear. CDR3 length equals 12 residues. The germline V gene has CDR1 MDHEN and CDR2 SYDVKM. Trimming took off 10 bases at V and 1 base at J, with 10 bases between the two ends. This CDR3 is CAIRKRNTEAFF. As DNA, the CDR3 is TGTGCCATCAGGAAGAGGAACACTGAAGCTTTCTTT.

The CDR3 nucleotides are TGTGCCAGCAGTGAAAGGGGAGGGCGGGCTTTCTTT. Translated: CASSERGGRAFF. This chain uses TRBV25-1 with TRBJ1-1; D may be TRBD1 (5 bases). Germline CDR1 reads MGHDK; CDR2 reads SYGVNS. The V end was cut by 2 bases, the J end by 11 bases, with 12 bases between. This CDR3 contains 12 residues.

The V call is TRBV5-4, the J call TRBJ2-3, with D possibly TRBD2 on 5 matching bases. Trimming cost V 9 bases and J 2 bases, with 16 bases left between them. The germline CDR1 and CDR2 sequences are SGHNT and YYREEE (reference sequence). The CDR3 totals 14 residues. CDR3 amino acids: CATWATTNTDTQYF. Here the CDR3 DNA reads TGTGCCACCTGGGCCACGACTAACACAGATACGCAGTATTTT.

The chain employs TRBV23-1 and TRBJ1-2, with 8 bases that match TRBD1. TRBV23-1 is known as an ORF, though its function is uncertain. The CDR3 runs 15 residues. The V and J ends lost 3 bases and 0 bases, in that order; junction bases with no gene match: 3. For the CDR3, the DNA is TGCGCCAGCAGTCAGCCACAGGGGGCTAACTATGGCTACACCTTC. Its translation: CASSQPQGANYGYTF.